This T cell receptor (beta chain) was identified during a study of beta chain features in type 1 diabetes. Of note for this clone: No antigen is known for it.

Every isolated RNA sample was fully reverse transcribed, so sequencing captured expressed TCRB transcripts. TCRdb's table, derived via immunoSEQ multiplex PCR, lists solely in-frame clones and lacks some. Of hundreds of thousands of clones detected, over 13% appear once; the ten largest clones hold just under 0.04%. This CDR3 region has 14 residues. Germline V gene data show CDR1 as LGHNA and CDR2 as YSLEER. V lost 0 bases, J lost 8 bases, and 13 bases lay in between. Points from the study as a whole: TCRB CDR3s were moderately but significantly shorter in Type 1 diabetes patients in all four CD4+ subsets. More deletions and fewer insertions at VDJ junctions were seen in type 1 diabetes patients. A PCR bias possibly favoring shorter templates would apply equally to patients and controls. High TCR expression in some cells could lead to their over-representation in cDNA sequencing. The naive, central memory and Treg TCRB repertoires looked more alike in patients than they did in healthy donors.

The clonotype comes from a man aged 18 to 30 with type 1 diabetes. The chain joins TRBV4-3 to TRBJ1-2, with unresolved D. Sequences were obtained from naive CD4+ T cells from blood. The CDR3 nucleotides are TGCGCCAGCAGCCAAGATCAGGCGCAGAGGGGCTACACCTTC. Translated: CASSQDQAQRGYTF.